This T cell receptor beta chain was found in a study of molecular identifiers for immune sequencing clone quantification. TCRdb reprocessed the PCR reads with MiXCR, giving one entry per CDR3 protein. The sample holds approximately 500,000 distinct CDR3 sequences, 20% to 25% seen once. Germline V lookup: CDR1 SGHRS, CDR2 YFSETQ. V lost 4 bases, J lost 2 bases, and 13 bases lay in between. This CDR3 is built from 15 residues. The sequence was obtained from a human donor in good health. Some libraries in this study had Jurkat cell RNA spiked in. V and J are TRBV5-1 and TRBJ1-5; D gene ambiguous. Sequenced sample: naive CD8+ T cells from blood, with Jurkat cell RNA spiked in. The subset: FACS-sorted CD8+CD4-CCR7+CD45RA+ naive T cells. In DNA, the CDR3 is TGCGCCAGCAGCCCCAACCCTTATTGCAATCAGCCCCAGCATTTT. This encodes CASSPNPYCNQPQHF. The entire variable domain, with the rest obtained from reference TRBV5-1 and TRBJ1-5, is as follows: KAGVTQTPRYLIKTRGQQVTLSCSPISGHRSVSWYQQTPGQGLQFLFEYFSETQRNKGNFPGRFSGRQFSNSRSEMNVSTLELGDSALYLCASSPNPYCNQPQHFGDGTRLSIL.